The 16 T cell receptor beta chains listed next were all sequenced from one sample in a study of cytomegalovirus exposure and HLA in healthy donors. 13 Jbeta primers and 60 Vbeta primers were used for the PCR. Data came from immunoSEQ multiplex PCR; TCRdb stores just in-frame clones and leaves some out. Altogether around 120,000 clones are present, roughly 80% being singletons, with the ten largest covering approximately 5.3%. Sequencing was done on a sample of PBMCs. Receptors were obtained from a female donor in good health and CMV-seropositive.

The V gene is TRBV28, the J gene TRBJ1-5; 7 bases agree with TRBD1. Looked up from germline, CDR1 is MDHEN and CDR2 is SYDVKM. This CDR3 has 15 amino acids. With 6 bases clipped from V and 0 bases from J, the junction kept 5 bases outside the gene matches. For the CDR3, the DNA is TGTGCCAGCAGCCCGGACAGGCCTAGCAATCAGCCCCAGCATTTT. This gives the protein CASSPDRPSNQPQHF. Supplemented by reference TRBV28 and TRBJ1-5, the full variable domain reads DVKVTQSSRYLVKRTGEKVFLECVQDMDHENMFWYRQDPGLGLRLIYFSYDVKMKEKGDIPEGYSVSREKKERFSLILESASTNQTSMYLCASSPDRPSNQPQHFGDGTRLSIL.

This clone was seen more than once but under ten times. J is TRBJ2-7 and V is TRBV5-1, with 8 bases that match TRBD1. Trimming cost V 4 bases and J 4 bases; bases outside gene matches: 10. The CDR3 is made up of 15 amino acids. CDR1 SGHRS and CDR2 YFSETQ come from the germline V gene. CDR3 DNA: TGCGCCAGCAGCCTTGGGGGACAGGTCTGGTACGAGCAGTACTTC. Its translation: CASSLGGQVWYEQYF.

The chain is built from TRBV7-9 and TRBJ1-6; TRBD1 aligns across 7 bases. The CDR3 length is 19 residues. J lost 2 bases, V lost 3 bases, and 13 bases had no gene match. Germline CDR1 reads SEHNR; CDR2 reads FQNEAQ (reference sequence). The CDR3: CASSLFPDRASTYNSPLHF. CDR3 sequence (DNA): TGTGCCAGCAGCTTGTTCCCAGACAGGGCATCGACCTATAATTCACCCCTCCACTTT.

The chain is built from TRBV7-6 and TRBJ2-7; unclear D gene. Germline V lookup: CDR1 SGHVS, CDR2 FNYEAQ. The CDR3 has 15 amino acids. V lost 4 bases, J lost 6 bases, and 19 bases lay in between. CDR3 amino acids: CASSSAPEAGFEQYF. The CDR3 coding sequence is TGTGCCAGCAGCTCCGCGCCAGAGGCTGGGTTCGAGCAGTACTTC.

The J gene is TRBJ1-1, the V gene TRBV4-2, with unresolved D. The CDR3 spans 13 residues. Trimming left V 1 base short and J 0 bases short, with 3 bases between. The germline V gene encodes CDR1 LGHNA and CDR2 YNFKEQ. The CDR3 sequence: CASSQVMNTEAFF. Written as DNA, the CDR3 is TGTGCCAGCAGCCAAGTTATGAACACTGAAGCTTTCTTT.

The genes are TRBV7-8 and TRBJ2-1; D gene uncertain. This CDR3 has 12 amino acids. The V end lost 3 bases, the J end lost 7 bases, and 7 bases lay between the germline ends. Germline CDR1 is SGHVS and CDR2 is FQNEAQ. The CDR3 here is CASSFARNEQFF. DNA for the CDR3: TGTGCCAGCAGCTTCGCGAGGAATGAGCAGTTCTTC.

V gene TRBV28 combines with J gene TRBJ2-7, with D uncertain. This CDR3 has 12 amino acids. V lost 6 bases and J lost 2, with 8 bases in between. Germline V lookup: CDR1 MDHEN, CDR2 SYDVKM. The CDR3 spells CASSSPPYEQYF. The CDR3 nucleotides read TGTGCCAGCAGCTCCCCCCCCTACGAGCAGTACTTC. Combining the CDR3 with reference TRBV28 and TRBJ2-7 gives the whole variable domain DVKVTQSSRYLVKRTGEKVFLECVQDMDHENMFWYRQDPGLGLRLIYFSYDVKMKEKGDIPEGYSVSREKKERFSLILESASTNQTSMYLCASSSPPYEQYFGPGTRLTVT.

Details on this clone: Compared with germline, one end of the junction differs, possibly owing to a read error. This rearrangement joins TRBV7-2 to TRBJ2-7; D is ambiguous. This CDR3 region has 13 residues. From germline, CDR1 is SGHTA and CDR2 FQGNSA. CDR3 coding DNA: TGTGCCAGCAGCTTAGCCCTCTCCGACGAGCAGTACTTC. This translates into CASSLALSDEQYF.

This clone occurred a few times. This chain uses TRBV5-4 with TRBJ2-7; perhaps TRBD2 as D (5 bases). The germline gives CDR1 SGHNT, CDR2 YYREEE (reference sequence). Trimming removed 0 bases from V and 0 bases from J, with 13 bases in between. The CDR3 has 16 residues. DNA for the CDR3: TGTGCCAGCAGCTTGGTTCTAACGGGGAGCTCCTACGAGCAGTACTTC. It encodes CASSLVLTGSSYEQYF.

The chain joins TRBV5-8 to TRBJ2-7; D might be TRBD1 (5 bases). CDR1 is SGHTS and CDR2 is YDEGEE in the germline V gene. Trimming stripped 4 bases from V and 6 bases from J, with 17 bases between. This CDR3 region has 14 residues. CDR3 sequence (DNA): TGTGCCAGCAGCACGGGTCAGGGTCGAGGCGAGCAGTACTTC. Its protein product is CASSTGQGRGEQYF.

The V and J genes are TRBV5-1 and TRBJ2-4; 8 nucleotides match TRBD2. The trim removed 1 base at V and 8 bases at J, leaving 8 bases unmatched. Germline lookup yields CDR1 SGHRS and CDR2 YFSETQ. The CDR3 extends over 15 amino acids. This CDR3 is CASSLQPGGSDIQYF. The CDR3 bases are TGCGCCAGCAGCTTGCAACCGGGGGGGTCCGACATTCAGTACTTC.

The chain is built from TRBV4-3 and TRBJ2-7, with a tentative D call TRBD1 (5 bases). Deletions cut 0 bases from V and 3 bases from J, with 12 bases between. The CDR3 contains 15 residues. CDR1 LGHNA and CDR2 YSLEER come from the germline V gene. CDR3 amino acids: CASSQDGAPGYEQYF. Here the CDR3 DNA reads TGCGCCAGCAGCCAAGATGGGGCTCCGGGCTACGAGCAGTACTTC.

V gene TRBV5-1 combines with J gene TRBJ1-1, with D tentatively TRBD1 (5 bases). The germline gives CDR1 SGHRS, CDR2 YFSETQ. The CDR3 length is 16 residues. The V and J ends lost 1 base and 0 bases respectively, with 13 bases between them. CDR3 sequence reads: CASSLTGGAVNTEAFF. The CDR3 nucleotides read TGCGCCAGCAGCTTGACCGGGGGTGCGGTGAACACTGAAGCTTTCTTT.

The rearrangement uses TRBV5-1 and TRBJ2-6; tentatively, D is TRBD2 (5 bases). This CDR3 has 15 amino acids. Germline CDR1 reads SGHRS; CDR2 reads YFSETQ. Trimming took 5 bases from V and 1 from J, leaving 10 bases between them. CDR3 in DNA: TGCGCCAGCAGGAGGACTGGGTCTGGGGCCAACGTCCTGACTTTC. The encoded protein is CASRRTGSGANVLTF.

The CDR3 reads CASAHRRGTSTSSGNTIYF. The CDR3 DNA sequence: TGTGCTAGTGCCCATCGTCGGGGGACCTCTACGAGCTCTGGAAACACCATATATTTT. The V call is TRBV12-5, the J call TRBJ1-3, with D perhaps matching TRBD1 (5 bases). The CDR3 is made up of 19 amino acids. The germline V and J ends were trimmed by 7 bases and 0 bases, with 25 bases remaining between them. Germline CDR1 LGHNT, CDR2 FRNRAP.

The chain uses TRBV5-8 and TRBJ1-4; TRBD1 matches 7 bases. The CDR3 totals 16 residues. Germline V CDR1 and CDR2: SGHTS, YDEGEE. V shed 3 bases and J 2 bases; nucleotides not matched to a gene: 7. The CDR3 DNA follows: TGTGCCAGCAGCTGGCAGGGGGGCCCCACTAATGAAAAACTGTTTTTT. It specifies CASSWQGGPTNEKLFF.